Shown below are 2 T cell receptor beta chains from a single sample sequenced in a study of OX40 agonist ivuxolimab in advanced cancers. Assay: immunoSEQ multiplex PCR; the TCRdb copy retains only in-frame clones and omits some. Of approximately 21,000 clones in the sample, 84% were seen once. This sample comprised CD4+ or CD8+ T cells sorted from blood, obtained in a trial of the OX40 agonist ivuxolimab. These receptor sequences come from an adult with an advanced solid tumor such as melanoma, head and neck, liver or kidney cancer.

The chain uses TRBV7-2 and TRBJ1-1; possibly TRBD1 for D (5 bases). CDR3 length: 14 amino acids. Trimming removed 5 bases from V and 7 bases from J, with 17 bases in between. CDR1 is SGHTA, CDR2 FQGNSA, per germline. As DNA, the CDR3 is TGTGCCAGCAGCCCCCGGGTCGGGGGGGTTGAAGCTTTCTTT. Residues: CASSPRVGGVEAFF.

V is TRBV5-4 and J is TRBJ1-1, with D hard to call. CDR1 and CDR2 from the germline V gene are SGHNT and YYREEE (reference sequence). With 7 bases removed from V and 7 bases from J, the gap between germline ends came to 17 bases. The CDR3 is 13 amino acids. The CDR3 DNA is TGTGCCAGCCGTACCCCAGCGGACCGTGAAGCTTTCTTT. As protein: CASRTPADREAFF.